The TCR beta chain described here comes from a study of control samples from healthy donors and cancer patients. The germline V and J ends were trimmed by 4 bases and 6 bases, with 5 bases remaining between them. Germline V gene lookup returns CDR1 SGHRS and CDR2 YFSETQ. CDR3 length equals 12 residues. Data came from immunoSEQ multiplex PCR; TCRdb stores just in-frame clones and leaves some out. This table holds some 74,000 clones, about 95% found once. The clonotype was recovered from a woman in her twenties or thirties in good health. Sequencing used blood. The rearrangement uses TRBV5-1 and TRBJ1-6; D gene uncertain. The CDR3 DNA reads TGCGCCAGCAGCCTCGTTAATTCACCCCTCCACTTT. It yields the protein CASSLVNSPLHF.